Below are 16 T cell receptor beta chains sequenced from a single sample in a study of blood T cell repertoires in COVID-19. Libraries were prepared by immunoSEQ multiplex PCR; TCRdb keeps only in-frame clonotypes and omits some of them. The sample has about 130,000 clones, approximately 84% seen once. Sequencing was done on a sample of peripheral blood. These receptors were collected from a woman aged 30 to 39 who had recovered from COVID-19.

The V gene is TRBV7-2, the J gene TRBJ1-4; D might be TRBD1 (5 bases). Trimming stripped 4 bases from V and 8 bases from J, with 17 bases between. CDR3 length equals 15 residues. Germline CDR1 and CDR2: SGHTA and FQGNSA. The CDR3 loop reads CASSSHRSMEEKLFF. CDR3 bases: TGTGCCAGCAGCTCGCACAGGTCGATGGAGGAAAAACTGTTTTTT.

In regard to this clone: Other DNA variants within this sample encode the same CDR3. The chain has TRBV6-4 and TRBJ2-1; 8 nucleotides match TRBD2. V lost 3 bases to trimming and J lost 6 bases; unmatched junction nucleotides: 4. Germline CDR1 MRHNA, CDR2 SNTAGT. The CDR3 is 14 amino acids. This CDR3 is CASSEGTSGNEQFF. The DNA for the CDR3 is TGTGCCAGCAGTGAAGGGACTAGTGGCAATGAGCAGTTCTTC.

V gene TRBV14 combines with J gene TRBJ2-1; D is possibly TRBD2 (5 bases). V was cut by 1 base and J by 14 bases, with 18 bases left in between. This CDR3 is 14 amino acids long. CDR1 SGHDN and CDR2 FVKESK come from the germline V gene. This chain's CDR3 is CASSQGHSREAEFF. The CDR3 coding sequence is TGTGCCAGCAGCCAAGGTCATTCTAGGGAAGCGGAGTTCTTC.

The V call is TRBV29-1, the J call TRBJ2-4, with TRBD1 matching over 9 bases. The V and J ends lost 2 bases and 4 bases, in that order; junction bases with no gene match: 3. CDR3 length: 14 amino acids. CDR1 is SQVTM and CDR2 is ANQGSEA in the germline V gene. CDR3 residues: CSVERGQGKNIQYF. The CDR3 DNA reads TGCAGCGTTGAACGGGGACAGGGTAAAAACATTCAGTACTTC.

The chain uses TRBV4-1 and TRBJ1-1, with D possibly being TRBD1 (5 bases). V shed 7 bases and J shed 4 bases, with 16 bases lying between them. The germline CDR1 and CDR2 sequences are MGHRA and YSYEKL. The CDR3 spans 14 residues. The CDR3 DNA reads TGCGCCAGCACCTATTCCGGGGGTAGCACTGAAGCTTTCTTT. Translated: CASTYSGGSTEAFF.

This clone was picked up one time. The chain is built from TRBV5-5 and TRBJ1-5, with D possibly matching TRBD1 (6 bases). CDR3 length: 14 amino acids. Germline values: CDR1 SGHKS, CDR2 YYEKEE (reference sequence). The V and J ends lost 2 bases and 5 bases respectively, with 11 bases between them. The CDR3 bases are TGTGCCAGCAGCTTCACAGGGCCGGATCAGCCCCAGCATTTT. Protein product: CASSFTGPDQPQHF.

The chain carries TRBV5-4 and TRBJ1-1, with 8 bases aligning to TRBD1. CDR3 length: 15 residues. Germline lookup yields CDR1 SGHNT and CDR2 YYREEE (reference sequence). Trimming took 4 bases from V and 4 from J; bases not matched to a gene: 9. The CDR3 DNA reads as TGTGCCAGCAGCGCGAACAGGGGGGCGGGCACTGAAGCTTTCTTT. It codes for CASSANRGAGTEAFF.

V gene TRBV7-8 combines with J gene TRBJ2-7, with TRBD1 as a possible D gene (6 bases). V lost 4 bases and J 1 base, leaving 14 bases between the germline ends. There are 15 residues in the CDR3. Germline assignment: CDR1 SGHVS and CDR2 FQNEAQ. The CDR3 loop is CASSSQWDNSYEQYF. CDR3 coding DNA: TGTGCCAGCAGCTCCCAGTGGGACAATTCCTACGAGCAGTACTTC.

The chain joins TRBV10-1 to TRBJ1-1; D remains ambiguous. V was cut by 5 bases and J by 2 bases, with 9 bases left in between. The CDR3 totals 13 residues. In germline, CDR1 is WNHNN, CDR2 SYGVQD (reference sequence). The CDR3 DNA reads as TGCGCCAGCAGTACTGGGCCTAACACTGAAGCTTTCTTT. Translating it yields CASSTGPNTEAFF.

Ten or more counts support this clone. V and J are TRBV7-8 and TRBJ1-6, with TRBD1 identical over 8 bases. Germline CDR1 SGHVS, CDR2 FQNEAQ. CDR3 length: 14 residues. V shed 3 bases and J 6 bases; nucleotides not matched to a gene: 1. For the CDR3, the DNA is TGTGCCAGCAGCTTCGACAGGGGTAATTCACCCCTCCACTTT. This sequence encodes CASSFDRGNSPLHF.

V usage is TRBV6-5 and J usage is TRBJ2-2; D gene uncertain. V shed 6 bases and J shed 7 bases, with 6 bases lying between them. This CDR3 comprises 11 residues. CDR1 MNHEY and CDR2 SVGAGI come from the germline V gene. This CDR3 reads CASRFNGELFF. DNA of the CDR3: TGTGCCAGCAGATTTAACGGGGAGCTGTTTTTT.

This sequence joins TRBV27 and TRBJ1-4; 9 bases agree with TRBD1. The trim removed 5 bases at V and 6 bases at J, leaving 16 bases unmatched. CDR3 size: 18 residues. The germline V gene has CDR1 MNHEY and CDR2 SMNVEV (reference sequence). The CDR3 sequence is CASSKNRDRVFVDEKLFF. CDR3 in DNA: TGTGCCAGCAGTAAAAACCGGGACAGGGTCTTTGTGGATGAAAAACTGTTTTTT.

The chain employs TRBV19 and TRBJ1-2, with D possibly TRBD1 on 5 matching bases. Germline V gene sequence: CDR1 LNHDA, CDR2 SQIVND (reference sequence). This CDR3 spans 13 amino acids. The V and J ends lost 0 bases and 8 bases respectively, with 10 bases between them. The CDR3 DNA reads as TGTGCCAGTAGTATAGACAGGGCTGACGGCTACACCTTC. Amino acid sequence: CASSIDRADGYTF.

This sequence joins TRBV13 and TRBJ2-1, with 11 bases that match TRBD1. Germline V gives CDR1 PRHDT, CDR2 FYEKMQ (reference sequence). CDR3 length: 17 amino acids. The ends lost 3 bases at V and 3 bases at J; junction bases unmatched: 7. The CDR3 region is CASSLEGTGGIYNEQFF. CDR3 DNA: TGTGCCAGCAGCTTGGAGGGGACAGGGGGTATCTACAATGAGCAGTTCTTC.

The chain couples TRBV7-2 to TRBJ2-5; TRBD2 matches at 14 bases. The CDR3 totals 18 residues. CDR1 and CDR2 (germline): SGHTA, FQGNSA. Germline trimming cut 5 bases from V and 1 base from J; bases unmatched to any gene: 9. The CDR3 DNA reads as TGTGCCAGCAGCCCCCCTGAGGGACTAGCGGGGGTCCAAGAGACCCAGTACTTC. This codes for CASSPPEGLAGVQETQYF.

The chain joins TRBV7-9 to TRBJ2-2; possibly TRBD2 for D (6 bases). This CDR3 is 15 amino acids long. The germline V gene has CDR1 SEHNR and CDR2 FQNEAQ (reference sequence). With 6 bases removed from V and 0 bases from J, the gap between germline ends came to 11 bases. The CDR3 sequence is CASSLLATNTGELFF. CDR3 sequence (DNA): TGTGCCAGCAGTCTACTAGCCACGAACACCGGGGAGCTGTTTTTT.